The 20 T cell receptor beta chains below were found in one sample sequenced in a study of blood T cell repertoires in COVID-19. Assay used: immunoSEQ multiplex PCR; TCRdb lists only in-frame clones, some missing. The sample includes fewer than 70,000 clones, 90% of them seen just once. Input material: peripheral blood. These receptors were obtained from a woman of 80 years or more with active COVID-19.

The V and J genes are TRBV6-5 and TRBJ2-1; D call uncertain. Trimming took 2 bases from V and 16 from J, leaving 12 bases between them. CDR1 MNHEY and CDR2 SVGAGI come from the germline V gene. The CDR3 contains 11 residues. The CDR3 loop reads CASSYNRITFF. Here the CDR3 DNA reads TGTGCCAGCAGTTACAACAGAATAACATTCTTC.

The gene calls are TRBV7-2 and TRBJ2-2, with 9 bases that match TRBD2. J lost 5 bases, V lost 0 bases, and 1 base had no gene match. The CDR3 is 15 residues long. CDR1 SGHTA and CDR2 FQGNSA come from the germline V gene. The DNA of the CDR3 is TGTGCCAGCAGCTTAGCAGCGGGGGGTACCGGGGAGCTGTTTTTT. Its translation is CASSLAAGGTGELFF.

The chain has TRBV19 and TRBJ2-2; 11 bases are a match to TRBD1. The germline gives CDR1 LNHDA, CDR2 SQIVND (reference sequence). The CDR3 has 16 residues. V lost 4 bases and J lost 2; bases outside the gene matches: 3. CDR3: CASSTWTGGNTGELFF. The CDR3 DNA is TGTGCCAGTAGTACCTGGACAGGGGGCAACACCGGGGAGCTGTTTTTT.

The rearrangement joins TRBV5-6 to TRBJ2-1; TRBD2 matches at 8 bases. The CDR3 is made up of 15 amino acids. Germline V gives CDR1 SGHDT, CDR2 YYEEEE. The junction had 10 bases not matched to a gene; V was cut back by 3 bases and J by 8 bases. CDR3 protein: CASSSLAGLRDEQFF. The CDR3 nucleotides read TGTGCCAGCAGCTCCCTAGCGGGCCTTCGGGATGAGCAGTTCTTC.

V is TRBV3-1 (or the pseudogene TRBV3-2) and J is TRBJ2-2, with unresolved D. The CDR3 sequence is 15 residues long. V was clipped by 4 bases and J by 3 bases, with 12 bases between them. Germline assignment: CDR1 LGHDT and CDR2 YNNKEL (reference sequence). CDR3 DNA: TGTGCCAGCAGCCTACTGGCGGCTTACACCGGGGAGCTGTTTTTT. Translation: CASSLLAAYTGELFF.

The CDR3: CASRDRAPGELFF. The CDR3 region has the DNA TGTGCCAGCAGGGACAGGGCCCCCGGGGAGCTGTTTTTT. This chain links TRBV6-5 with TRBJ2-2; 8 bases are a match to TRBD1. The CDR3 is made up of 13 amino acids. V shed 6 bases and J 6 bases; nucleotides not matched to a gene: 3. Germline V gene data show CDR1 as MNHEY and CDR2 as SVGAGI.

The V gene is TRBV5-4, the J gene TRBJ2-2; 7 nucleotides agree with TRBD2. Trimming took 4 bases from V and 1 from J; bases not matched to a gene: 7. The CDR3 totals 16 residues. Germline assignment: CDR1 SGHNT and CDR2 YYREEE (reference sequence). The CDR3 loop is CASSAFGGGNTGELFF. The CDR3 DNA is TGTGCCAGCAGCGCCTTCGGCGGGGGGAACACCGGGGAGCTGTTTTTT.

This sequence joins TRBV18 and TRBJ2-7; 14 bases fit TRBD2. Per the germline V gene, CDR1 is KGHSH and CDR2 is LQKENI. Trimming took 5 bases from V and 7 from J; bases not matched to a gene: 10. This CDR3 has 16 residues. The CDR3 loop is CASSASGLAGAREQYF. The CDR3 DNA reads TGTGCCAGCTCAGCATCGGGACTAGCGGGGGCCCGTGAGCAGTACTTC.

DNA of the CDR3: TGCGCCAGCAGCTTGGTTAGCGGGACCACAGATACGCAGTATTTT. This sequence encodes CASSLVSGTTDTQYF. The chain has TRBV5-1 and TRBJ2-3; TRBD2 matches at 8 bases. V was clipped by 0 bases and J by 2 bases; unmatched bases: 2. Germline lookup yields CDR1 SGHRS and CDR2 YFSETQ. The CDR3 has 15 amino acids.

This sequence joins TRBV4-2 and TRBJ2-7; TRBD1 agrees at 7 bases. There are 15 residues in the CDR3. CDR1 and CDR2 from the germline V gene are LGHNA and YNFKEQ. The junction had 6 bases not matched to a gene; V was cut back by 0 bases and J by 4 bases. As DNA, the CDR3 is TGTGCCAGCAGCCAAGATCCACAGGGGAAGTACGAGCAGTACTTC. This codes for CASSQDPQGKYEQYF.

The rearrangement links TRBV24-1 to TRBJ2-1; D perhaps matches TRBD2 (6 bases). Trimming shortened V by 4 bases and J by 10 bases, and 13 bases separated the two germline ends. The V gene's germline CDR1 is KGHDR and CDR2 SFDVKD. The CDR3 covers 13 residues. In DNA form, the CDR3 reads TGTGCCACCAGTGAACCCGGGACTCGGGAGCAGTTCTTC. It codes for CATSEPGTREQFF.

This chain links TRBV7-9 with TRBJ1-6; 7 positions agree with TRBD1. Germline CDR1 and CDR2: SEHNR and FQNEAQ (reference sequence). This CDR3 is 19 amino acids long. The junction had 22 bases not matched to a gene; V was cut back by 5 bases and J by 9 bases. DNA of the CDR3: TGTGCCAGCAGCCCCCGGGGGGGACAGCCTTGGGGGATGAGTTCACCCCTCCACTTT. It is translated as CASSPRGGQPWGMSSPLHF.

The chain recombines TRBV19 with TRBJ1-3; no reliable D call. The ends were cut back, 7 bases at V and 2 bases at J, with 9 bases in the middle. The CDR3 totals 13 residues. Germline CDR1 reads LNHDA; CDR2 reads SQIVND (reference sequence). CDR3 DNA: TGTGCCAGTATGAAGCGCACTGGAAACACCATATATTTT. It codes for CASMKRTGNTIYF. The whole variable domain, remainder taken from reference TRBV19 and TRBJ1-3, is DGGITQSPKYLFRKEGQNVTLSCEQNLNHDAMYWYRQDPGQGLRLIYYSQIVNDFQKGDIAEGYSVSREKKESFPLTVTSAQKNPTAFYLCASMKRTGNTIYFGEGSWLTVV.

This chain joins TRBV28 and TRBJ2-3, with a tentative D call TRBD2 (5 bases). V was clipped by 2 bases and J by 2 bases, with 11 bases between them. CDR3 length: 15 amino acids. From germline, CDR1 is MDHEN and CDR2 SYDVKM. CDR3 in amino acids: CASSLVAGNTDTQYF. The CDR3 DNA follows: TGTGCCAGCAGTTTAGTCGCCGGGAACACAGATACGCAGTATTTT.

Note on this clone: At one end, the junction sequence differs from germline, possibly due to a read error. The rearrangement joins TRBV7-7 to TRBJ2-5; the match to TRBD1 covers 7 bases. This CDR3 is built from 16 residues. The germline V gene has CDR1 SSHAT and CDR2 FNYEAQ (reference sequence). CDR3 protein: CASSFHRGEGQETQYF. Written as DNA, the CDR3 is TGTGCTAGCAGCTTTCACAGGGGTGAGGGGCAAGAGACCCAGTACTTC.

V is TRBV27 and J is TRBJ1-4, with D unclear. Germline V gene lookup returns CDR1 MNHEY and CDR2 SMNVEV (reference sequence). The CDR3 length is 15 residues. V was clipped by 6 bases and J by 5 bases, with 16 bases between them. This CDR3 is CASSGLEGRNEKLFF. The CDR3 region has the DNA TGTGCCAGCAGCGGGCTAGAGGGAAGGAATGAAAAACTGTTTTTT.

DNA for the CDR3: TGTGCCAGTAGTATACAGGGGCGCCAAGAGACCCAGTACTTC. Translated, it gives CASSIQGRQETQYF. The chain is built from TRBV19 and TRBJ2-5, with D possibly matching TRBD1 (6 bases). Deletions cut 2 bases from V and 1 base from J, with 8 bases between. Germline V lookup: CDR1 LNHDA, CDR2 SQIVND (reference sequence). There are 14 residues in the CDR3.

The gene calls are TRBV19 and TRBJ2-7; D gene unclear. The germline V gene encodes CDR1 LNHDA and CDR2 SQIVND (reference sequence). CDR3 size: 14 residues. Trimming removed 5 bases from V and 2 bases from J, with 13 bases in between. The CDR3 nucleotides are TGTGCCAGTAGTGGCTGGGCAGGCCCCTACGAGCAGTACTTC. Translation: CASSGWAGPYEQYF.

V gene TRBV6-5 combines with J gene TRBJ2-5; 8 nucleotides match TRBD2. CDR3 length: 15 amino acids. The V segment lost 4 bases and the J segment 5 bases; nucleotides outside the gene matches: 9. The germline V gene has CDR1 MNHEY and CDR2 SVGAGI. CDR3 coding DNA: TGTGCCAGCAGTTCCCCGGGACTAGGGGAGGAGACCCAGTACTTC. Translating gives CASSSPGLGEETQYF.

The chain combines TRBV11-2 with TRBJ2-7; the D is unclear. V was shortened by 0 bases and J by 0 bases, with 12 bases between the two germline ends. The CDR3 is 16 residues long. The germline CDR1 and CDR2 sequences are SGHAT and FQNNGV. CDR3 nucleotides: TGTGCCAGCAGCTTAGAGCCCCTATCGAGCTCCTACGAGCAGTACTTC. Its protein product is CASSLEPLSSSYEQYF.